This T cell receptor beta chain was profiled in a study of vaccination effects on CD4 cells after COVID-19. About the research overall: Participants got two doses of BNT162b2 or mRNA-1273 vaccine.

TCRdb's copy holds only in-frame clones and misses some; the assay was immunoSEQ multiplex PCR. In the table there are roughly 20,000 clones, 60% to 80% of which are singletons. Germline V gene sequence: CDR1 SNHLY, CDR2 FYNNEI. The CDR3 runs to 15 residues. The germline V and J ends were trimmed by 4 bases and 3 bases, with 12 bases remaining between them. Antigen-specific CD4+ T cells expanded by the ViraFEST assay with viral peptide pools were then sequenced. A roughly 10-day culture period preceded the isolation of CD4+ T cells. Nobody among the vaccine recipients had prior SARS-CoV-2 infection (nucleocapsid antibodies were negative). Each well held around 2 million PBMC cultured with around 9.7 ug/ml peptides and around 11 IU/ml IL-2. The authors exchanged half the medium for IL-2 medium on days 3 and 7. To note about this clone: Its matching antigen is unknown.

Study observations and caveats: Researchers report that only 1 of 255 vaccine-induced clones in healthy vaccinees cross-reacted with common cold coronaviruses.

The chain uses TRBV2 and TRBJ1-4; D is possibly TRBD1 (5 bases). The receptor was derived from a human donor who received a COVID-19 vaccine. The sample consisted of CD4+ T cells from PBMCs cultured with HCoV-NL63 spike peptides, taken before COVID-19 vaccination. The CDR3 bases are TGTGCCAGCAGTGTCGGGGGGATCTCTAATGAAAAACTGTTTTTT. Encoded protein: CASSVGGISNEKLFF. The full variable domain, its missing parts supplied by reference TRBV2 and TRBJ1-4, is EPEVTQTPSHQVTQMGQEVILRCVPISNHLYFYWYRQILGQKVEFLVSFYNNEISEKSEIFDDQFSVERPDGSNFTLKIRSTKLEDSAMYFCASSVGGISNEKLFFGSGTQLSVL.